Presented here are 22 T cell receptor beta chains from one specimen sequenced in a study of blood T cell repertoires in COVID-19. The repertoire was sequenced with immunoSEQ multiplex PCR; TCRdb's copy has only in-frame clones and lacks some. The data hold some 350,000 clones, with roughly nine tenths observed a single time. Sample: peripheral blood. Receptors originate from a woman in her twenties or thirties with COVID-19, enrolled during active disease.

The genes are TRBV4-2 and TRBJ1-2; 8 bases line up with TRBD1. Germline CDR1 and CDR2: LGHNA and YNFKEQ. The V gene end was trimmed by 1 base and the J gene end by 3 bases; junction bases not matched to a gene: 1. There are 14 residues in the CDR3. The chain's CDR3 is CASSQVQGDYGYTF. Here the CDR3 DNA reads TGTGCCAGCAGCCAAGTACAGGGGGACTATGGCTACACCTTC.

This rearrangement joins TRBV6-6 to TRBJ2-1, with 12 bases that match TRBD2. The germline CDR1 and CDR2 sequences are MNHNY and SVGAGI (reference sequence). There are 16 residues in the CDR3. J gave up 4 bases and V 4 bases, and 5 bases lay outside the gene matches. The CDR3: CASSSWTSGVYNEQFF. The CDR3 nucleotides are TGTGCCAGCAGTTCCTGGACTAGCGGGGTGTACAATGAGCAGTTCTTC.

The V and J genes are TRBV9 and TRBJ2-7; D might be TRBD2 (6 bases). Germline lookup yields CDR1 SGDLS and CDR2 YYNGEE. V dropped 1 base and J dropped 0 bases, with 17 bases sitting between them. This CDR3 has 17 residues. CDR3 in DNA: TGTGCCAGCAGCGTAATGCCCCGGGACGGGAGCTCCTACGAGCAGTACGTC. It yields the protein CASSVMPRDGSSYEQYV.

The J gene is TRBJ1-2, the V gene TRBV4-1; no firm D call. V lost 8 bases to trimming and J lost 5 bases, with 24 bases between them. The germline gives CDR1 MGHRA, CDR2 YSYEKL. This CDR3 has 16 residues. CDR3 sequence reads: CASWNPTAGWNYGYTF. CDR3 nucleotide sequence: TGCGCCAGCTGGAACCCCACGGCAGGATGGAATTATGGCTACACCTTC.

The chain links TRBV5-4 to TRBJ2-7; 8 nucleotides agree with TRBD1. J lost 0 bases, V lost 3 bases, and 11 bases had no gene match. The CDR3 contains 17 residues. CDR1 and CDR2 (germline): SGHNT, YYREEE (reference sequence). CDR3 region: CASSSPGQVLTSYEQYF. In nucleotides, the CDR3 is TGTGCCAGCAGCTCCCCGGGACAGGTTCTTACCTCCTACGAGCAGTACTTC.

The rearrangement uses TRBV24-1 and TRBJ1-5; 9 positions agree with TRBD1. Germline loops: CDR1 KGHDR, CDR2 SFDVKD. The CDR3 is 12 residues long. The J segment lost 6 bases and the V segment lost 9 bases, leaving 2 bases of the junction unmatched. As DNA, the CDR3 is TGTGCCACCGGGACAGGGAGTCAGCCCCAGCATTTT. This encodes CATGTGSQPQHF.

The CDR3 DNA reads TGCAGCGTTGGTGCGAGAAACTATGGCTACACCTTC. Amino acids: CSVGARNYGYTF. The V gene is TRBV29-1, the J gene TRBJ1-2; D is undetermined. Germline V lookup: CDR1 SQVTM, CDR2 ANQGSEA. Trimming left V 4 bases short and J 2 bases short, with 8 bases between. This CDR3 spans 12 amino acids.

This clone appeared a few times. This chain connects TRBV28 to TRBJ1-1; D gene ambiguous. The CDR3 length is 13 residues. Germline V gene lookup returns CDR1 MDHEN and CDR2 SYDVKM. The V end lost 6 bases, the J end lost 1 base, and 9 bases lay between the germline ends. The CDR3 coding sequence is TGTGCCAGCAGGACGGGGTCGAACACTGAAGCTTTCTTT. Protein product: CASRTGSNTEAFF.

CDR3 nucleotides: TGTGCCAGCAGCTCGGACAGGAATGAGCAGTTCTTC. It codes for CASSSDRNEQFF. This chain joins TRBV5-6 and TRBJ2-1, with TRBD1 matching over 7 bases. Germline V gene sequence: CDR1 SGHDT, CDR2 YYEEEE. The CDR3 consists of 12 residues. The trim removed 3 bases at V and 7 bases at J, leaving 1 base unmatched.

The chain is built from TRBV27 and TRBJ1-6, with 9 bases aligning to TRBD1. The length of the CDR3 is 15 residues. Germline V gene data show CDR1 as MNHEY and CDR2 as SMNVEV (reference sequence). V was clipped by 4 bases and J by 7 bases; unmatched bases: 5. CDR3 protein: CASSSPGTGNSPLHF. As DNA, the CDR3 is TGTGCCAGCAGTTCGCCGGGGACAGGGAATTCACCCCTCCACTTT.

This chain links TRBV10-3 with TRBJ2-3; no clear D gene. Deletions cut 4 bases from V and 0 bases from J, with 20 bases between. The CDR3 covers 18 residues. Germline V gene sequence: CDR1 ENHRY, CDR2 SYGVKD. In nucleotides, the CDR3 is TGTGCCATCAGTGGGAAAACAGCCCGTCCATCTAGCACAGATACGCAGTATTTT. Translating gives CAISGKTARPSSTDTQYF.

The gene calls are TRBV11-2 and TRBJ2-5; D is unresolved. The CDR3 runs to 15 residues. The germline gives CDR1 SGHAT, CDR2 FQNNGV. The V end was cut by 4 bases, the J end by 0 bases, with 12 bases between. The CDR3 protein is CASSSIQSNQETQYF. Here the CDR3 DNA reads TGTGCCAGCAGCTCGATACAGTCGAACCAAGAGACCCAGTACTTC.

The chain has TRBV11-3 and TRBJ2-7; 7 positions match TRBD1. The CDR3 runs 14 residues. The ends lost 5 bases at V and 3 bases at J; junction bases unmatched: 7. CDR1 and CDR2 (germline): SGHNT, YENEEA. This CDR3 is CASSPQGQDYEQYV. DNA for the CDR3: TGTGCCAGCAGCCCACAAGGACAGGACTACGAGCAGTACGTC.

This clone was seen just once. Written as DNA, the CDR3 is TGCGCCAGCAGCCAAGATCGGGGGTCGTTCGGGGGCTACACCTTC. Residues: CASSQDRGSFGGYTF. The chain recombines TRBV4-3 with TRBJ1-2; perhaps TRBD1 as D (5 bases). The germline V gene has CDR1 LGHNA and CDR2 YSLEER. V lost 0 bases and J 8 bases, leaving 16 bases between the germline ends. CDR3 length: 15 residues.

The chain joins TRBV7-2 to TRBJ2-5; 7 nucleotides agree with TRBD1. CDR3 length equals 15 residues. V dropped 3 bases and J dropped 1; count of bases not matched to a gene: 5. Germline CDR1 and CDR2: SGHTA and FQGNSA. Here the CDR3 reads CASSFPWTGQETQYF. The CDR3 coding sequence is TGTGCCAGCAGCTTCCCGTGGACAGGCCAAGAGACCCAGTACTTC.

This sequence joins TRBV24-1 and TRBJ2-5, with TRBD2 as a possible D gene (6 bases). V was cut by 7 bases and J by 1 base, with 15 bases left in between. The CDR3 extends over 15 amino acids. From germline, CDR1 is KGHDR and CDR2 SFDVKD. The CDR3 region has the DNA TGTGCCACCAGCCTCGGGAGATGGGCCCAAGAGACCCAGTACTTC. Protein sequence: CATSLGRWAQETQYF.

This clone was seen only once. The chain carries TRBV5-1 and TRBJ2-1; TRBD2 aligns across 13 bases. V shed 0 bases and J 5 bases; nucleotides not matched to a gene: 2. The CDR3 is 16 residues long. Germline CDR1 and CDR2: SGHRS and YFSETQ. The CDR3: CASSLGGLAGDNEQFF. The CDR3 region has the DNA TGCGCCAGCAGCTTGGGCGGACTAGCGGGGGACAATGAGCAGTTCTTC.

V gene TRBV28 combines with J gene TRBJ2-7; TRBD1 matches at 7 bases. Per the germline V gene, CDR1 is MDHEN and CDR2 is SYDVKM. The J segment lost 1 base and the V segment lost 10 bases, leaving 13 bases of the junction unmatched. The CDR3 is 15 residues long. The CDR3 DNA reads as TGTGCCACCCAAGGGGGACCGGGACAGTCCTACGAGCAGTACTTC. Its translation is CATQGGPGQSYEQYF.

The genes are TRBV7-2 and TRBJ2-7; 9 bases line up with TRBD1. CDR1 is SGHTA, CDR2 FQGNSA, per germline. J was trimmed by 3 bases and V by 1 base; bases with no gene match: 4. This CDR3 is 15 amino acids long. DNA of the CDR3: TGTGCCAGCAGCTTAGAAGGGACAGGGTACTACGAGCAGTACGTC. Amino acid sequence: CASSLEGTGYYEQYV.

The chain has TRBV28 and TRBJ1-2; 10 nucleotides align to TRBD1. The CDR3 has 12 residues. The germline CDR1 and CDR2 sequences are MDHEN and SYDVKM. J lost 8 bases, V lost 8 bases, and 5 bases had no gene match. The CDR3 protein is CASGTGARGYTF. For the CDR3, the DNA is TGTGCCAGCGGGACAGGGGCAAGGGGCTACACCTTC.

Details on this clone: Because the CDR3's place on the DNA is in doubt, the DNA is left out and the CDR3 is given as listed by TCRdb. V and J are TRBV27 and TRBJ2-2; the table's D call TRBD2 went unverified against the DNA. Germline V gene sequence: CDR1 MNHEY, CDR2 SMNVEV (reference sequence). With termini counted, the CDR3 has 14 amino acids. CDR3 sequence: CASSSSVNTGELFF.

The J gene is TRBJ2-7, the V gene TRBV4-2, with 7 nucleotides matching TRBD2. The CDR3 is 15 residues long. The V segment lost 1 base and the J segment 3 bases; nucleotides outside the gene matches: 6. The germline V gene encodes CDR1 LGHNA and CDR2 YNFKEQ. The CDR3 reads CASSQVGGSVYEQYF. In DNA, the CDR3 is TGTGCCAGCAGCCAAGTCGGGGGGTCTGTCTACGAGCAGTACTTC.